This T cell receptor beta chain originates from a study of T cell repertoires in cytomegalovirus infection. The CDR3 has 16 amino acids. Germline CDR1 reads SGHVS; CDR2 reads FNYEAQ. V was shortened by 1 base and J by 0 bases, with 11 bases between the two germline ends. In this sample, this clonotype turned up a few times. Its antigen is not known. Findings and limits, study-wide: Identification of carriers of CMV plus the relevant HLA was achieved through cumulative public TCR beta family frequency. The ex vivo response showed dominance by HLA-C-restricted CMV-specific TCR beta clonotypes.

TCRdb re-called the reads through MiXCR, storing one row per CDR3 protein. The sample has approximately 1,000,000 distinct CDR3 sequences, 31% seen once. This TCR came from a human donor in good health (CMV status not recorded). Some clones in this sample may be carry-over from other donors' samples. Sample: cultured CD8+ T cells from PBMCs, taken from culture after CMV antigen stimulation. This chain connects TRBV7-6 to TRBJ2-3; D may be TRBD1 (6 bases). The CDR3 sequence: CASSLERQASTDTQYF. The CDR3 bases are TGTGCCAGCAGCTTAGAAAGACAGGCTAGCACAGATACGCAGTATTTT.